The 14 T cell receptor beta chains below all came from one sample that was sequenced in a study of blood T cell repertoires in COVID-19. Generated by immunoSEQ multiplex PCR, the TCRdb table keeps only in-frame clones and is missing some. The data contain hundreds of thousands of clones, about four fifths of them singletons. Sequenced input: PBMCs or T cells enriched from blood (not recorded which). These receptors came from a woman in her 50s who had been exposed to COVID-19.

The V call is TRBV12-3 or TRBV12-4, the J call TRBJ1-5, with D hard to call. The CDR3 length is 12 residues. Trimming shortened V by 3 bases and J by 5 bases, and 5 bases separated the two germline ends. This CDR3 reads CASSFSYQPQHF. For the CDR3, the DNA is TGTGCCAGCAGTTTTAGTTATCAGCCCCAGCATTTT.

The CDR3 nucleotides are TGCGCCAGCATGTCTAGCGGGGCAAATCACAATGAGCAGTTCTTC. This translates into CASMSSGANHNEQFF. The V gene is TRBV5-1, the J gene TRBJ2-1; TRBD2 matches at 9 bases. Germline trimming cut 6 bases from V and 5 bases from J; bases unmatched to any gene: 9. Germline CDR1 is SGHRS and CDR2 is YFSETQ. The CDR3 loop spans 15 amino acids.

CDR3 residues: CASSLQGGIYSNQPQHF. CDR3 DNA: TGTGCCAGCAGCTTACAAGGAGGGATTTATAGCAATCAGCCCCAGCATTTT. The V and J genes are TRBV7-2 and TRBJ1-5; no firm D call. The length of the CDR3 is 17 residues. Germline V gives CDR1 SGHTA, CDR2 FQGNSA. Trimming took off 2 bases at V and 0 bases at J, with 14 bases between the two ends.

Only a few counts were recorded for this clone. V usage is TRBV5-4 and J usage is TRBJ1-2; 8 bases are shared with TRBD1. V dropped 2 bases and J dropped 1; count of bases not matched to a gene: 13. This CDR3 is built from 18 residues. From germline, CDR1 is SGHNT and CDR2 YYREEE (reference sequence). This CDR3 is CASSFDPRGRRGNYGYTF. Here the CDR3 DNA reads TGTGCCAGCAGCTTCGATCCCAGGGGGCGAAGGGGTAACTATGGCTACACCTTC.

The V gene is TRBV12-3 or TRBV12-4, the J gene TRBJ1-2; D may be TRBD1 (6 bases). The CDR3 is made up of 12 amino acids. V lost 4 bases and J lost 8, with 11 bases in between. CDR3 sequence (DNA): TGTGCCAGCAGTTCTACAGGGTACGGCTACACCTTC. Translated, it gives CASSSTGYGYTF.

The V gene is TRBV30, the J gene TRBJ1-6; 7 bases line up with TRBD1. Germline V gene data show CDR1 as GTSNPN and CDR2 as SVGIG (reference sequence). V shed 5 bases, J shed 5 bases, and the junction held 3 bases outside the gene matches. The CDR3 extends over 13 amino acids. CDR3: CAWVDRHNSPLHF. The CDR3 region has the DNA TGTGCCTGGGTGGACAGGCATAATTCACCCCTCCACTTT.

This clone showed up many times. The J gene is TRBJ2-5, the V gene TRBV4-3; D is uncertain. Trimming took 1 base from V and 5 from J, leaving 11 bases between them. This CDR3 has 14 amino acids. In germline, CDR1 is LGHNA, CDR2 YSLEER. Written as DNA, the CDR3 is TGCGCCAGCAGCCAAGGGCCCAACGGGGAGACCCAGTACTTC. Encoded protein: CASSQGPNGETQYF.

This clone has a handful of counts. The chain couples TRBV3-1 (or the pseudogene TRBV3-2) to TRBJ1-1; 7 bases align to TRBD1. CDR3 length: 15 residues. Trimming removed 0 bases from V and 5 bases from J; junction bases left unmatched: 6. CDR1 LGHDT and CDR2 YNNKEL come from the germline V gene (reference sequence). Written as DNA, the CDR3 is TGTGCCAGCAGCCAAGAAGGGGTACAGGGGACTGAAGCTTTCTTT. Protein: CASSQEGVQGTEAFF.

The V call is TRBV19, the J call TRBJ1-2; D gene ambiguous. This CDR3 has 12 amino acids. Germline loops: CDR1 LNHDA, CDR2 SQIVND (reference sequence). V lost 8 bases and J 8 bases, leaving 15 bases between the germline ends. The DNA for the CDR3 is TGTGCCAGTTCGCAGGCTGTCCGGGGCTACACCTTC. Translating gives CASSQAVRGYTF.

This clone was picked up one time. The chain couples TRBV6-5 to TRBJ1-1, with 7 bases that match TRBD1. CDR1 and CDR2 from the germline V gene are MNHEY and SVGAGI. V was pared by 6 bases and J by 4 bases, with 5 bases of the junction left unmatched. The CDR3 runs to 13 residues. In DNA form, the CDR3 reads TGTGCCAGCAGACGGGACAGCTTCACTGAAGCTTTCTTT. This codes for CASRRDSFTEAFF.

This clone was seen once. This rearrangement joins TRBV2 to TRBJ2-5; 7 positions agree with TRBD2. J lost 4 bases, V lost 4 bases, and 3 bases had no gene match. The CDR3 runs 13 residues. Germline values: CDR1 SNHLY, CDR2 FYNNEI. DNA of the CDR3: TGTGCCAGCAGTGGGACTAGGGGAGAGACCCAGTACTTC. Protein sequence: CASSGTRGETQYF.

The gene calls are TRBV6-6 and TRBJ2-6, with TRBD2 as a possible D gene (5 bases). Germline V gene lookup returns CDR1 MNHNY and CDR2 SVGAGI (reference sequence). Trimming cost V 5 bases and J 0 bases, with 11 bases left between them. The CDR3 length is 16 residues. CDR3 region: CASSQDSYSGANVLTF. CDR3 nucleotides: TGTGCCAGCAGTCAGGACTCTTACTCTGGGGCCAACGTCCTGACTTTC.

The chain joins TRBV6-2 or TRBV6-3 to TRBJ1-4; D gene ambiguous. The CDR3 spans 16 residues. Trimming shortened V by 6 bases and J by 5 bases, and 19 bases separated the two germline ends. The V gene's germline CDR1 is MNHEY and CDR2 SVGEGT. This CDR3 is CASSRLVAAANEKLFF. In nucleotides, the CDR3 is TGTGCCAGCAGCCGCCTAGTGGCCGCAGCAAATGAAAAACTGTTTTTT.

The rearrangement uses TRBV9 and TRBJ2-7; tentatively, D is TRBD1 (5 bases). V lost 0 bases and J lost 2, with 9 bases in between. This CDR3 comprises 14 residues. Germline CDR1 SGDLS, CDR2 YYNGEE. The CDR3 nucleotides are TGTGCCAGCAGCGTAGTTCAGGGTCCCTACGAGCAGTACTTC. This sequence encodes CASSVVQGPYEQYF. Together with reference TRBV9 and TRBJ2-7, the CDR3 gives the full variable domain: DSGVTQTPKHLITATGQRVTLRCSPRSGDLSVYWYQQSLDQGLQFLIQYYNGEERAKGNILERFSAQQFPDLHSELNLSSLELGDSALYFCASSVVQGPYEQYFGPGTRLTVT.